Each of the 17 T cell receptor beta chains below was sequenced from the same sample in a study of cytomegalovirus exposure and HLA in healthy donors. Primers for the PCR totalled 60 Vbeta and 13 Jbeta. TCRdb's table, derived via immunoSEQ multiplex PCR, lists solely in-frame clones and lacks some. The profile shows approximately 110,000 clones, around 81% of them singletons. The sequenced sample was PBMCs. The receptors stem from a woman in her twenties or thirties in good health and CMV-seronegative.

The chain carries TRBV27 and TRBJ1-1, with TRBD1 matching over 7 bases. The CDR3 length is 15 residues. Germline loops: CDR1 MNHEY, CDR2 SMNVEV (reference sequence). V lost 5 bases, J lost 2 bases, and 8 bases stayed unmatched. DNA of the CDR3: TGTGCCAGCAGTAGACAGGGAACCCCCAACACTGAAGCTTTCTTT. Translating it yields CASSRQGTPNTEAFF.

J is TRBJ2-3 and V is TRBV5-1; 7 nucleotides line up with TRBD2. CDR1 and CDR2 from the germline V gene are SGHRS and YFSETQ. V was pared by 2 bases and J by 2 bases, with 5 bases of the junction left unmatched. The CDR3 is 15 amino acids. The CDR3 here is CASSLSGGDTDTQYF. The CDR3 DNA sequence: TGCGCCAGCAGCTTATCGGGGGGAGACACAGATACGCAGTATTTT.

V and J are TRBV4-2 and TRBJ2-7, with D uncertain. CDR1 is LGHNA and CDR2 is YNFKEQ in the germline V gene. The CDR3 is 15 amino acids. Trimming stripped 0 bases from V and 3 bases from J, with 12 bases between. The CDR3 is CASSQDLQPSYEQYF. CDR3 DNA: TGTGCCAGCAGCCAAGATTTACAGCCAAGCTACGAGCAGTACTTC.

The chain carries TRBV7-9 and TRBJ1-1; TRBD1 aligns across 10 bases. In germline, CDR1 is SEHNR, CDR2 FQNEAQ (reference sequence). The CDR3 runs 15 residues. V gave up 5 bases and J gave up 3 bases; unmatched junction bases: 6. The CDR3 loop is CASSKVGTGDTEAFF. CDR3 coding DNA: TGTGCCAGCAGCAAAGTAGGGACAGGGGACACTGAAGCTTTCTTT.

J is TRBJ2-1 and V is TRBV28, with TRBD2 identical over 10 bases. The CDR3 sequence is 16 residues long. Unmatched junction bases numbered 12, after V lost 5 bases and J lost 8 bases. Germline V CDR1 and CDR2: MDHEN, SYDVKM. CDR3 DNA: TGTGCCAGCAGTGACCCACGGAGCGGGAGGGGCGATGAGCAGTTCTTC. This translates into CASSDPRSGRGDEQFF.

CDR3 bases: TGTGCCAGCAGCGTAGGCGACGGACTTCCGAGCTACACCTTC. Amino acids: CASSVGDGLPSYTF. The chain couples TRBV9 to TRBJ1-2; D remains unclear. The CDR3 spans 14 residues. V was trimmed by 0 bases and J by 9 bases, leaving 15 bases between them. Germline V gene lookup returns CDR1 SGDLS and CDR2 YYNGEE. The full variable domain, completed using reference TRBV9 and TRBJ1-2, is DSGVTQTPKHLITATGQRVTLRCSPRSGDLSVYWYQQSLDQGLQFLIQYYNGEERAKGNILERFSAQQFPDLHSELNLSSLELGDSALYFCASSVGDGLPSYTFGSGTRLTVV.

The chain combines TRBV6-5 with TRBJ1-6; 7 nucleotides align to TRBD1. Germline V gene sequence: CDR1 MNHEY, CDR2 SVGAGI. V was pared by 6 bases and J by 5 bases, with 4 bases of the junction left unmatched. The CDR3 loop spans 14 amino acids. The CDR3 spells CASSQGQDNSPLHF. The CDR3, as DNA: TGTGCCAGCAGCCAAGGACAGGATAATTCACCCCTCCACTTT.

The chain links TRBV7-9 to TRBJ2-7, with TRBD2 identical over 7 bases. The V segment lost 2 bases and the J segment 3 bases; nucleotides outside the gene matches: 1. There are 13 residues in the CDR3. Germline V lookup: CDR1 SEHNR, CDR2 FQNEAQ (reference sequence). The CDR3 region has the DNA TGTGCCAGCAGCTTACGGGGGGACTACGAGCAGTACTTC. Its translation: CASSLRGDYEQYF.

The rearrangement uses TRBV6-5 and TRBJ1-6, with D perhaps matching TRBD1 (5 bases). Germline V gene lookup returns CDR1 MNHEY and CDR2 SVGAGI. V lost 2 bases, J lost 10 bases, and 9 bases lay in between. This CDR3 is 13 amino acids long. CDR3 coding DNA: TGTGCCAGCAGTTACGGGCAGGGATCACCCCTCCACTTT. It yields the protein CASSYGQGSPLHF.

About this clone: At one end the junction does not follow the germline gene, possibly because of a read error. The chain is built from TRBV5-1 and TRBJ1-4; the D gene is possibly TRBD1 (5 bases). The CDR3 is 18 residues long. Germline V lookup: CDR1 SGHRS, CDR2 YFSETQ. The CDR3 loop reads CASGLGGGDQRTNEKLFF. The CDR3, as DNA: TGCGCCAGCGGCTTGGGGGGGGGAGACCAGCGAACTAATGAAAAACTGTTTTTT.

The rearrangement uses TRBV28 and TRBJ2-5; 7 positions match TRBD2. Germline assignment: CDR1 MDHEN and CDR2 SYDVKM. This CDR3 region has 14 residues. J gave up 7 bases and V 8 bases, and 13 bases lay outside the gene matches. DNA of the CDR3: TGTGCCAGCTCCCTCCGGGGCGGGAGAGGGACCCAGTACTTC. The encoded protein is CASSLRGGRGTQYF.

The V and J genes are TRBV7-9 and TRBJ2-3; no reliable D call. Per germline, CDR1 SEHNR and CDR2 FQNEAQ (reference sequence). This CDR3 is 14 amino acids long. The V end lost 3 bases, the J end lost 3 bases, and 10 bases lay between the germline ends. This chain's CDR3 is CASSFSGITDTQYF. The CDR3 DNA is TGTGCCAGCAGCTTTTCAGGAATAACAGATACGCAGTATTTT. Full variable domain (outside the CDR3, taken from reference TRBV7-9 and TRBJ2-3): DTGVSQNPRHKITKRGQNVTFRCDPISEHNRLYWYRQTLGQGPEFLTYFQNEAQLEKSRLLSDRFSAERPKGSFSTLEIQRTEQGDSAMYLCASSFSGITDTQYFGPGTRLTVL.

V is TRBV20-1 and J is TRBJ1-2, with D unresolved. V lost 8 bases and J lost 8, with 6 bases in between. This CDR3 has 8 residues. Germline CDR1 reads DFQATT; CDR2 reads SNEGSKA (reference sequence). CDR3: CSPRGYTF. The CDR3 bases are TGCAGTCCGCGGGGCTACACCTTC.

CDR3 in DNA: TGCAGCGTTGAGCGTTTTTACACTGAAGCTTTCTTT. Translation gives CSVERFYTEAFF. The chain has TRBV29-1 and TRBJ1-1; the D is unclear. Germline V gene data show CDR1 as SQVTM and CDR2 as ANQGSEA. The CDR3 runs to 12 residues. V shed 3 bases and J shed 3 bases, with 8 bases lying between them.

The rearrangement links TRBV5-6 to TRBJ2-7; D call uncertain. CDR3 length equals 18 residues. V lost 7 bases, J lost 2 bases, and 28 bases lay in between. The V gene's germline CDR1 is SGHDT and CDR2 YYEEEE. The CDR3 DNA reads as TGTGCCAGCCCCCTGAGACAAGGTATACGCCAGGTTACCTACGAGCAGTACTTC. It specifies CASPLRQGIRQVTYEQYF.

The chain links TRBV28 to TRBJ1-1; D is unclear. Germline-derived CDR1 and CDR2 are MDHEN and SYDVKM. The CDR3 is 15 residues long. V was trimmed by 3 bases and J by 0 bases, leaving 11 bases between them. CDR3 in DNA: TGTGCCAGCAGTTTGCGGGGAGAAATGAACACTGAAGCTTTCTTT. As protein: CASSLRGEMNTEAFF.

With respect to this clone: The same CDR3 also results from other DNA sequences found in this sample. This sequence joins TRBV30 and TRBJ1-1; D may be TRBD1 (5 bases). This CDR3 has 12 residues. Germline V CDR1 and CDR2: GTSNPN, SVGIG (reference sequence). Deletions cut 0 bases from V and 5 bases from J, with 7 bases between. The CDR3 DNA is TGTGCCTGGAGTGTTGGGGGGACTGAAGCTTTCTTT. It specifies CAWSVGGTEAFF.